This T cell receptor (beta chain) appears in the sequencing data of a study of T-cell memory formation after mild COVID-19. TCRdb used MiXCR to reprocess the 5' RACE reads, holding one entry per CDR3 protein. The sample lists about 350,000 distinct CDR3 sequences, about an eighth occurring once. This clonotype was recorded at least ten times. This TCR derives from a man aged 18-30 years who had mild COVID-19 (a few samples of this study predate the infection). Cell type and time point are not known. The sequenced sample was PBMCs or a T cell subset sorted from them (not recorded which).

CDR3 bases: TGTGCCAGCAAAAAGATGGGCACCCGAGGGAGCGCCTACGAGCAGTACTTC. Translation gives CASKKMGTRGSAYEQYF. The chain is built from TRBV6-2 or TRBV6-3 and TRBJ2-7, with D perhaps TRBD2 (5 bases). The CDR3 has 17 amino acids. Germline V gene data show CDR1 as MNHEY and CDR2 as SVGEGT. The V gene lost 7 bases and the J gene lost 2 bases, with 24 bases spanning the gap.